This T cell receptor (beta chain) was retrieved from a study of identical twins. Study-level points and caveats: High-abundance cord blood beta clonotypes had fewer insertions; memory repertoires showed none. Partial confounding of zero-insertion analyses by invariant MAIT and iNKT cells was possible.

This clonotype was recorded a few times. Antigen: not known. In every case, the donor was a healthy Caucasian. The V end lost 5 bases, the J end lost 3 bases, and 17 bases lay between the germline ends. Germline CDR1 and CDR2: MNHEY and SMNVEV (reference sequence). The CDR3 extends over 15 amino acids. Template switching supplied a universal primer site; unique molecular identifiers were carried on the cDNA. TCRdb itself ran the 5' RACE reads through MiXCR, one entry per CDR3 protein. The sample includes hundreds of thousands of distinct CDR3 sequences, 6% to 6.5% seen only once; the top ten take around 2%.

J is TRBJ2-7 and V is TRBV27; TRBD2 is a possible D gene (6 bases). Specimen: naive T cells sorted from blood. This TCR was sampled from a man aged 18 to 35 in good health. In DNA form, the CDR3 reads TGTGCCAGCAGTCTTAACCCCGGGACTGGCTACGAGCAGTACTTC. It codes for CASSLNPGTGYEQYF.